A single sample gave rise to the 18 T cell receptor beta chains below, sequenced in a study of CD8 T cells in Susac syndrome. It was with random hexamers that 0.5 to 1 ug RNA was reverse transcribed. TCRdb redid the calling of the immunoSEQ multiplex PCR reads with MiXCR, one entry per CDR3 protein. The sample includes about 180,000 distinct CDR3 sequences, roughly 94% of them seen just once. Sequenced sample: CD4+ T cells from PBMCs. Receptors were obtained from a human donor with Susac syndrome.

This chain uses TRBV20-1 with TRBJ1-2; perhaps TRBD1 as D (5 bases). CDR1 is DFQATT and CDR2 is SNEGSKA in the germline V gene (reference sequence). The V gene lost 6 bases and the J gene lost 5 bases, with 13 bases spanning the gap. The CDR3 sequence is 12 residues long. The CDR3 coding sequence is TGCAGTGCCTACCCCGGGGGGTATGGCTACACCTTC. Translation: CSAYPGGYGYTF.

This clonotype was observed a few times. The CDR3 protein is CASSTSGTSDTQYF. The DNA for the CDR3 is TGTGCCAGTTCGACTAGCGGGACCTCAGATACGCAGTATTTT. The chain recombines TRBV18 with TRBJ2-3, with 11 nucleotides matching TRBD2. The germline V gene has CDR1 KGHSH and CDR2 LQKENI. CDR3 length: 14 residues. Germline trimming cut 9 bases from V and 4 bases from J; bases unmatched to any gene: 6.

In nucleotides, the CDR3 is TGTGCCAGCAGCCAAACGGGAACAGGGGGCTCCTACGAGCAGTACTTC. Residues: CASSQTGTGGSYEQYF. The J gene is TRBJ2-7, the V gene TRBV4-2, with 8 positions matching TRBD1. Germline CDR1 is LGHNA and CDR2 is YNFKEQ. This CDR3 comprises 16 residues. V lost 2 bases and J lost 0; bases outside the gene matches: 6.

The chain links TRBV27 to TRBJ2-5; D possibly corresponds to TRBD2 (6 bases). Trimming removed 5 bases from V and 0 bases from J, with 13 bases in between. The V gene's germline CDR1 is MNHEY and CDR2 SMNVEV (reference sequence). This CDR3 is 15 amino acids long. The CDR3 loop is CASSPGLPDQETQYF. The CDR3, as DNA: TGTGCCAGCAGTCCCGGACTACCGGACCAAGAGACCCAGTACTTC.

The chain combines TRBV7-9 with TRBJ1-2, with D uncertain. This CDR3 has 14 amino acids. The germline V gene has CDR1 SEHNR and CDR2 FQNEAQ (reference sequence). With 1 base removed from V and 4 bases from J, the gap between germline ends came to 10 bases. The CDR3 loop is CASSLDSEIYGYTF. The CDR3 coding sequence is TGTGCCAGCAGCTTAGACTCCGAGATCTATGGCTACACCTTC.

This clonotype was counted between two and nine times. The chain combines TRBV9 with TRBJ1-1, with TRBD1 as a possible D gene (5 bases). Germline assignment: CDR1 SGDLS and CDR2 YYNGEE. V was clipped by 0 bases and J by 4 bases, with 10 bases between them. The CDR3 has 14 amino acids. The CDR3 nucleotides read TGTGCCAGCAGCGTAGTCGGGGGGGGCACTGAAGCTTTCTTT. Its protein is CASSVVGGGTEAFF.

V gene TRBV5-4 combines with J gene TRBJ1-2, with D possibly TRBD1 on 5 matching bases. This CDR3 comprises 13 residues. Trimming cost V 5 bases and J 6 bases, with 14 bases left between them. The germline V gene encodes CDR1 SGHNT and CDR2 YYREEE (reference sequence). CDR3 sequence: CASRRQGRDGYTF. For the CDR3, the DNA is TGTGCCAGCAGGCGTCAGGGTAGAGATGGCTACACCTTC. Supplemented by reference TRBV5-4 and TRBJ1-2, the full variable domain reads ETGVTQSPTHLIKTRGQQVTLRCSSQSGHNTVSWYQQALGQGPQFIFQYYREEENGRGNFPPRFSGLQFPNYSSELNVNALELDDSALYLCASRRQGRDGYTFGSGTRLTVV.

CDR3 region: CAWSPGRDNSPLHF. The DNA for the CDR3 is TGTGCCTGGAGTCCCGGACGGGATAATTCACCCCTCCACTTT. V and J are TRBV30 and TRBJ1-6; D call uncertain. This CDR3 comprises 14 residues. Germline assignment: CDR1 GTSNPN and CDR2 SVGIG (reference sequence). The V end lost 2 bases, the J end lost 5 bases, and 10 bases lay between the germline ends.

The chain has TRBV3-1 and TRBJ2-3; 12 nucleotides match TRBD2. This CDR3 is built from 17 residues. After removal of 4 bases from V and 2 bases from J, the junction contained 7 bases not matched to a gene. Per the germline V gene, CDR1 is LGHDT and CDR2 is YNNKEL (reference sequence). The CDR3 DNA reads TGTGCCAGCAGCCGCCAGACTAGCGGGGGAAACACAGATACGCAGTATTTT. Amino acid sequence: CASSRQTSGGNTDTQYF.

This clonotype has more than one count but fewer than ten. This rearrangement joins TRBV3-1 to TRBJ1-1; TRBD1 matches at 7 bases. Germline-derived CDR1 and CDR2 are LGHDT and YNNKEL (reference sequence). The V segment lost 5 bases and the J segment 4 bases; nucleotides outside the gene matches: 4. The CDR3 totals 13 residues. CDR3 sequence (DNA): TGTGCCAGCAGCTCCCGACAGGGCACTGAAGCTTTCTTT. Protein: CASSSRQGTEAFF.

The chain couples TRBV18 to TRBJ1-2; the match to TRBD1 covers 7 bases. The V segment lost 2 bases and the J segment 3 bases; nucleotides outside the gene matches: 3. The CDR3 totals 14 residues. CDR1 and CDR2 from the germline V gene are KGHSH and LQKENI. CDR3 amino acids: CASSPSGQDYGYTF. CDR3 bases: TGTGCCAGCTCACCAAGCGGACAGGACTATGGCTACACCTTC.

This chain connects TRBV4-1 to TRBJ2-3, with TRBD2 identical over 7 bases. The CDR3 covers 15 residues. Germline assignment: CDR1 MGHRA and CDR2 YSYEKL. V lost 1 base, J lost 4 bases, and 5 bases stayed unmatched. Here the CDR3 reads CASSQVVTSPDTQYF. DNA for the CDR3: TGCGCCAGCAGCCAAGTTGTGACTAGCCCAGATACGCAGTATTTT.

This rearrangement joins TRBV23-1 to TRBJ1-2; the match to TRBD1 covers 7 bases. TRBV23-1 is identified as an open reading frame with a role that is uncertain. The CDR3 has 14 residues. V lost 3 bases, J lost 3 bases, and 4 bases stayed unmatched. This CDR3 is CASSHPQGYYGYTF. The CDR3 DNA reads TGCGCCAGCAGTCACCCACAGGGGTACTATGGCTACACCTTC.

J is TRBJ2-1 and V is TRBV5-1, with TRBD2 identical over 12 bases. The germline V gene encodes CDR1 SGHRS and CDR2 YFSETQ. This CDR3 contains 14 residues. The ends lost 7 bases at V and 5 bases at J; junction bases unmatched: 4. DNA of the CDR3: TGCGCCAGCCAGGGGACTAGCGGGCACAATGAGCAGTTCTTC. This encodes CASQGTSGHNEQFF.

CDR3 bases: TGCAGTGCTAGAGAGGTTCGTTCCGCTGAAGCTTTCTTT. It specifies CSAREVRSAEAFF. The chain recombines TRBV20-1 with TRBJ1-1; D remains unclear. Trimming took 0 bases from V and 6 from J, leaving 11 bases between them. Germline V lookup: CDR1 DFQATT, CDR2 SNEGSKA (reference sequence). This CDR3 is 13 amino acids long.

This sequence joins TRBV30 and TRBJ2-5; 8 bases are a match to TRBD1. V dropped 5 bases and J dropped 2; count of bases not matched to a gene: 10. Germline CDR1 GTSNPN, CDR2 SVGIG (reference sequence). The CDR3 is 15 residues long. This CDR3 is CAWEGQGYVQETQYF. CDR3 bases: TGTGCCTGGGAAGGACAGGGCTACGTTCAAGAGACCCAGTACTTC.

This clonotype was seen a single time. One end of the junction fails to match germline, which may point to a read error. The rearrangement joins TRBV7-7 to TRBJ2-1; the match to TRBD2 covers 13 bases. The length of the CDR3 is 18 residues. Germline values: CDR1 SSHAT, CDR2 FNYEAQ (reference sequence). The CDR3 is CASSLGLAGPGSYNEQFF. The CDR3 bases are TGTGCTAGCAGCCTGGGACTAGCGGGGCCGGGCTCCTACAATGAGCAGTTCTTC.

V gene TRBV19 combines with J gene TRBJ1-6; D is perhaps TRBD1 (5 bases). Deletions cut 2 bases from V and 10 bases from J, with 12 bases between. Germline-derived CDR1 and CDR2 are LNHDA and SQIVND (reference sequence). The CDR3 is made up of 14 amino acids. The CDR3 sequence: CASSISLGESPLHF. The CDR3 DNA reads as TGTGCCAGTAGTATAAGTCTAGGGGAATCACCCCTCCACTTT.